Sequencing of this T cell receptor beta chain was carried out in a study of radiotherapy plus CTLA-4 blockade in lung cancer. Background on the study: Objective responses occurred in about 17% of patients; about 34% had disease control. Points from the study as a whole: Clones of tumor-derived TCRs expanded in blood after radiotherapy plus ipilimumab.

Clones were sequenced by immunoSEQ multiplex PCR, and TCRdb holds only the in-frame ones, with some missing. The table records some 73,000 clones, more than 60% of them present only once. Chemo-refractory metastatic non-small-cell lung cancer patients received focal radiation with ipilimumab CTLA-4 blockade. With regard to this clone: Its target is unknown.

Germline V gene sequence: CDR1 MNHEY, CDR2 SVGAGI. The CDR3 sequence is 14 residues long. V dropped 10 bases and J dropped 8; count of bases not matched to a gene: 13. The input for sequencing was peripheral blood, taken from a patient treated with radiotherapy plus ipilimumab. The receptor comes from a human donor with non-small cell lung cancer whose response to radiotherapy plus ipilimumab could not be evaluated. Some clones in this sample may be carry-over from other donors' samples. V and J are TRBV6-5 and TRBJ2-1; TRBD1 matches 8 bases. The CDR3 DNA sequence: TGTGCCACCCTAAAAGGGCAGGGGGCCTATGAGCAGTTCTTC. Its translation is CATLKGQGAYEQFF.